The 21 T cell receptor beta chains given below trace back to one sample, sequenced in a study of PD-L1 blockade in urothelial cancer. Data came from immunoSEQ multiplex PCR; TCRdb stores just in-frame clones and leaves some out. Found here are more than 70,000 clones, 85% to 90% of them singletons; the top ten hold 3.4%. Sequencing was performed on PBMCs, taken around atezolizumab (anti-PD-L1) treatment. These receptors all stem from a man aged 55-75 years with urothelial cancer.

The V call is TRBV19, the J call TRBJ2-1; D is possibly TRBD1 (7 bases). V lost 10 bases and J 8 bases, leaving 18 bases between the germline ends. The CDR3 has 13 amino acids. Germline values: CDR1 LNHDA, CDR2 SQIVND (reference sequence). For the CDR3, the DNA is TGTGCCATAAAACCGACAGGGACTGATGAGCAGTTCTTC. Amino acids: CAIKPTGTDEQFF.

This clone was recorded once. This chain joins TRBV19 and TRBJ2-3; D possibly corresponds to TRBD2 (5 bases). The CDR3 has 17 amino acids. V was pared by 6 bases and J by 1 base, with 20 bases between. Germline V gene data show CDR1 as LNHDA and CDR2 as SQIVND (reference sequence). In DNA form, the CDR3 reads TGTGCCAGTAGCCCACCCTTCGGGGAGTTCGGCACAGATACGCAGTATTTT. Its translation is CASSPPFGEFGTDTQYF.

The genes are TRBV30 and TRBJ1-2, with TRBD1 matching 9 bases. V was clipped by 8 bases and J by 9 bases; unmatched bases: 16. Germline values: CDR1 GTSNPN, CDR2 SVGIG (reference sequence). The CDR3 is 14 amino acids. CDR3 loop: CAHIYAGTGFRYTF. CDR3 DNA: TGTGCCCACATCTATGCCGGGACAGGGTTCCGCTACACCTTC.

The chain employs TRBV28 and TRBJ1-2; D possibly corresponds to TRBD1 (5 bases). This CDR3 has 14 amino acids. The V and J ends lost 4 bases and 4 bases respectively, with 13 bases between them. Germline CDR1 reads MDHEN; CDR2 reads SYDVKM. CDR3 region: CASSSRGGTYGYTF. DNA of the CDR3: TGTGCCAGCAGTTCCCGTGGAGGGACCTATGGCTACACCTTC.

By frequency in the sample, this clone is medium-sized (0.01 to 0.1%). The same CDR3 also results from other DNA sequences found in this sample. V and J are TRBV5-1 and TRBJ1-2, with a possible D match to TRBD1 (6 bases). This CDR3 contains 14 residues. The V gene lost 3 bases and the J gene lost 1 base, with 10 bases spanning the gap. Germline V gene sequence: CDR1 SGHRS, CDR2 YFSETQ. The CDR3 DNA follows: TGCGCCAGCAGCTCCTCACAGGGTAACTATGGCTACACCTTC. Amino acids: CASSSSQGNYGYTF.

The CDR3 protein is CASSLQGAGETQYF. CDR3 in DNA: TGTGCCAGCAGTTTACAGGGGGCAGGGGAGACCCAGTACTTC. The chain is built from TRBV28 and TRBJ2-5; 8 bases align to TRBD1. Looked up from germline, CDR1 is MDHEN and CDR2 is SYDVKM. The CDR3 runs to 14 residues. V was pared by 2 bases and J by 5 bases, with 4 bases of the junction left unmatched.

The CDR3: CATRRGASTQYF. CDR3 in DNA: TGTGCAACCAGACGGGGGGCATCGACCCAGTACTTC. The chain couples TRBV11-2 to TRBJ2-5; maybe TRBD2 (7 bases). The CDR3 extends over 12 amino acids. CDR1 SGHAT and CDR2 FQNNGV come from the germline V gene.

This chain connects TRBV4-1 to TRBJ1-2, with 8 bases fitting TRBD1. CDR1 MGHRA and CDR2 YSYEKL come from the germline V gene. V shed 1 base and J 8 bases; nucleotides not matched to a gene: 9. This CDR3 is 15 amino acids long. The CDR3 bases are TGCGCCAGCAGCCAAGCAGACAGGGGCGGTTACGGCTACACCTTC. It is translated as CASSQADRGGYGYTF.

This clone was seen once. The V and J genes are TRBV5-1 and TRBJ2-7, with no clear D. The CDR3 length is 13 residues. Per the germline V gene, CDR1 is SGHRS and CDR2 is YFSETQ. Trimming stripped 4 bases from V and 7 bases from J, with 15 bases between. This chain's CDR3 is CASSREGDREQYF. CDR3 nucleotide sequence: TGCGCCAGCAGCCGAGAAGGAGATCGGGAGCAGTACTTC.

This sequence joins TRBV29-1 and TRBJ2-1, with D possibly TRBD1 on 5 matching bases. The CDR3 has 13 amino acids. V was cut by 5 bases and J by 7 bases, with 15 bases left in between. Germline CDR1 SQVTM, CDR2 ANQGSEA. This CDR3 is CSVFGQGKNEQFF. In DNA, the CDR3 is TGCAGCGTTTTCGGACAAGGGAAGAATGAGCAGTTCTTC.

This sequence joins TRBV4-1 and TRBJ2-7; 13 bases are shared with TRBD2. V trimming: 2 bases; J trimming: 3 bases; junction bases outside the gene matches: 7. There are 17 residues in the CDR3. In germline, CDR1 is MGHRA, CDR2 YSYEKL. This CDR3 reads CASSQQTSGRPNYEQYF. The CDR3 nucleotides read TGCGCCAGCAGCCAACAGACTAGCGGGAGGCCCAACTACGAGCAGTACTTC.

The chain carries TRBV28 and TRBJ2-7, with TRBD1 matching 8 bases. V was pared by 9 bases and J by 3 bases, with 7 bases of the junction left unmatched. This CDR3 contains 13 residues. Per the germline V gene, CDR1 is MDHEN and CDR2 is SYDVKM. The CDR3 coding sequence is TGTGCCAGTCGAGGACAGGGAGTCTACGAGCAGTACTTC. Its translation: CASRGQGVYEQYF.

J is TRBJ2-7 and V is TRBV10-3, with 7 bases identical to TRBD2. CDR1 ENHRY and CDR2 SYGVKD come from the germline V gene. CDR3 length equals 15 residues. Germline trimming cut 7 bases from V and 5 bases from J; bases unmatched to any gene: 14. CDR3 DNA sequence: TGTGCCATCACGGGCGGGAGTGGGGCCGGAGACGAGCAGTACTTC. It codes for CAITGGSGAGDEQYF.

The chain's CDR3 is CASSAAGTSGRNEQFF. CDR3 bases: TGTGCCAGCAGCGCTGCAGGGACTAGCGGGAGAAATGAGCAGTTCTTC. The chain joins TRBV5-6 to TRBJ2-1; TRBD2 aligns across 14 bases. The CDR3 runs to 16 residues. Germline V gene data show CDR1 as SGHDT and CDR2 as YYEEEE. V lost 4 bases and J lost 7; bases outside the gene matches: 7.

This clone was seen a single time. The chain couples TRBV7-9 to TRBJ1-6; TRBD1 matches 8 bases. There are 16 residues in the CDR3. The V gene end was trimmed by 5 bases and the J gene end by 10 bases; junction bases not matched to a gene: 13. Germline-derived CDR1 and CDR2 are SEHNR and FQNEAQ (reference sequence). The CDR3 DNA is TGTGCCAGCAGCCTCAGAACCGGGACAGGTGAATCACCCCTCCACTTT. Residues: CASSLRTGTGESPLHF.

This clone was picked up one time. J is TRBJ1-1 and V is TRBV19, with D maybe TRBD1 (6 bases). This CDR3 contains 15 residues. CDR1 and CDR2 (germline): LNHDA, SQIVND (reference sequence). V shed 10 bases and J shed 0 bases, with 18 bases lying between them. CDR3 residues: CATTKGQGLNTEAFF. The CDR3 nucleotides read TGTGCCACCACGAAGGGGCAGGGGTTGAACACTGAAGCTTTCTTT.

Here the CDR3 DNA reads TGTGCCATCAGGGATGACAGGGGGAACACCGGGGAGCTGTTTTTT. It specifies CAIRDDRGNTGELFF. The chain links TRBV10-3 to TRBJ2-2, with 8 bases matching TRBD1. CDR1 ENHRY and CDR2 SYGVKD come from the germline V gene. After removal of 6 bases from V and 1 base from J, the junction contained 4 bases not matched to a gene. This CDR3 spans 15 amino acids.

The gene calls are TRBV19 and TRBJ2-7; weak D call: TRBD1 (6 bases). This CDR3 has 12 residues. The germline gives CDR1 LNHDA, CDR2 SQIVND (reference sequence). The CDR3 coding sequence is TGTGGCGTGCTACAGGGCTCCTACGAGCAGTACTTC. It codes for CGVLQGSYEQYF.

The count of this clone is one. The chain couples TRBV6-1 to TRBJ1-3; D gene uncertain. The V end was cut by 0 bases, the J end by 4 bases, with 10 bases between. The CDR3 is 15 amino acids. Looked up from germline, CDR1 is MNHNS and CDR2 is SASEGT. The CDR3 here is CASSEALGRGNTIYF. For the CDR3, the DNA is TGTGCCAGCAGTGAAGCGTTGGGCAGGGGAAACACCATATATTTT.

This clone was recorded only once. CDR3 loop: CASSLEGGVTEAFF. CDR3 sequence (DNA): TGTGCCAGCAGCTTAGAAGGAGGGGTTACTGAAGCTTTCTTT. The chain employs TRBV7-8 and TRBJ1-1, with D possibly being TRBD1 (5 bases). The germline gives CDR1 SGHVS, CDR2 FQNEAQ. Trimming shortened V by 1 base and J by 5 bases, and 11 bases separated the two germline ends. This CDR3 is 14 amino acids long.

This chain links TRBV28 with TRBJ2-4, with a possible D match to TRBD2 (5 bases). V was pared by 7 bases and J by 1 base, with 11 bases between. The CDR3 length is 14 residues. CDR1 is MDHEN and CDR2 is SYDVKM in the germline V gene. The CDR3 is CASTPSLAKNIQYF. The DNA for the CDR3 is TGTGCCAGCACCCCTAGCCTGGCCAAAAACATTCAGTACTTC. The variable domain in full, completed from reference TRBV28 and TRBJ2-4, reads DVKVTQSSRYLVKRTGEKVFLECVQDMDHENMFWYRQDPGLGLRLIYFSYDVKMKEKGDIPEGYSVSREKKERFSLILESASTNQTSMYLCASTPSLAKNIQYFGAGTRLSVL.